This is a list of T cell receptor beta chains from one sample in a study of PD-1 blockade in classical Hodgkin lymphoma. Profiled with immunoSEQ multiplex PCR; TCRdb holds only in-frame clones, not every one. Here the sample spans over 50,000 clones, approximately 70% being singletons. The sample was peripheral blood mononuclear cells (PBMCs), taken before the second cycle of nivolumab. The receptor source for this set is a human donor with classical Hodgkin lymphoma. CDR3s include the opening cysteine and the closing phenylalanine or tryptophan. D genes are given only for firm matches. The size of a clone is reported for some rows only, either as once, few or many, or as a class for expanded clones.

D,J,V,size,length,CDR3,DNA
.,TRBJ1-4,TRBV28,.,12,CASQTGTEKLFF,TGTGCCAGCCAAACAGGAACGGAAAAACTGTTTTTT
.,TRBJ2-5,TRBV29-1,few,13,CSVDRLVPETQYF,TGCAGCGTTGACCGGCTAGTTCCGGAGACCCAGTACTTC
.,TRBJ2-7,TRBV7-3,.,13,CASSSGPSYEQYF,TGTGCCAGCAGCTCTGGGCCCTCCTACGAGCAGTACTTC
TRBD1,TRBJ2-5,TRBV7-9,.,15,CASSFGQGGQETQYF,TGTGCCAGCAGCTTTGGACAGGGAGGTCAAGAGACCCAGTACTTC
TRBD1,TRBJ2-6,TRBV30,.,16,CALSIDRVAGANVLTF,TGTGCCTTATCCATCGACAGGGTAGCTGGGGCCAACGTCCTGACTTTC
.,TRBJ2-2,TRBV14,many,17,CASSPSMGTVRFGELFF,TGTGCCAGCAGCCCTTCAATGGGGACTGTACGGTTCGGGGAGCTGTTTTTT
.,TRBJ1-3,TRBV7-2,.,16,CASSPPSALSGNTIYF,TGTGCCAGCAGCCCCCCCTCTGCACTCTCTGGAAACACCATATATTTT
.,TRBJ1-1,TRBV29-1,.,12,CSVGELHTEAFF,TGCAGCGTTGGAGAACTCCACACTGAAGCTTTCTTT
TRBD2,TRBJ2-7,TRBV7-2,few,13,CASSRDYPYEQYF,TGTGCCAGCAGCCGGGACTACCCCTACGAGCAGTACTTC
TRBD1,TRBJ1-1,TRBV5-1,.,16,CASSSLPTGGGTEAFF,TGCGCCAGCAGCTCCCTCCCAACAGGGGGGGGCACTGAAGCTTTCTTT
.,TRBJ1-1,TRBV14,.,18,CASSQKIKPGPPNTEAFF,TGTGCCAGCAGCCAAAAAATTAAACCGGGACCTCCGAACACTGAAGCTTTCTTT
.,TRBJ2-7,TRBV19,.,12,CASSIIGYEQYF,TGTGCCAGTAGTATTATAGGATACGAGCAGTACTTC
TRBD1,TRBJ1-5,TRBV2,.,16,CASRGTGTGSAQPQHF,TGTGCCAGCAGGGGGACCGGGACAGGGTCGGCTCAGCCCCAGCATTTT
TRBD2,TRBJ2-2,TRBV6-5,.,15,CASMPLAGGTGELFF,TGTGCCAGCATGCCACTAGCGGGAGGCACCGGGGAGCTGTTTTTT
TRBD2,TRBJ2-7,TRBV6-5,once,15,CASSSPSGGSYEQYF,TGTGCCAGCAGTTCCCCTAGCGGGGGTTCCTACGAGCAGTACTTC
.,TRBJ1-3,TRBV30,.,15,CAWMGGKGHGNTIYF,TGTGCCTGGATGGGGGGCAAGGGCCACGGAAACACCATATATTTT
TRBD2,TRBJ2-7,TRBV6-6,.,15,CASSRSGLAGGEQYF,TGTGCCAGCAGTCGATCGGGACTAGCGGGAGGCGAGCAGTACTTC
.,TRBJ1-2,TRBV6-6,.,13,CAGRRPGIYGYTF,TGTGCCGGCCGGCGGCCAGGGATCTATGGCTACACCTTC
.,TRBJ1-1,TRBV27,few,19,CASSLINKGLNKENTEAFF,TGTGCCAGCAGTCTAATCAACAAAGGGTTGAATAAGGAGAACACTGAAGCTTTCTTT
.,TRBJ2-5,TRBV5-5,.,13,CASSQGGQETQYF,TGTGCCAGCAGCCAGGGCGGCCAAGAGACCCAGTACTTC
.,TRBJ2-3,TRBV29-1,few,12,CSVESLSDTQYF,TGCAGCGTTGAAAGCCTTTCAGATACGCAGTATTTT
TRBD1,TRBJ2-6,TRBV27,.,16,CASSLDRGPGANVLTF,TGTGCCAGCAGTTTAGACAGGGGACCTGGGGCCAACGTCCTGACTTTC
.,TRBJ2-3,TRBV7-9,.,13,CASSQIEWGTQYF,TGTGCCAGCAGCCAAATCGAATGGGGTACGCAGTATTTT
TRBD1,TRBJ2-2,TRBV11-2,few,17,CASTHPIGTVKTGELFF,TGTGCCAGCACCCATCCGATTGGGACAGTGAAGACCGGGGAGCTGTTTTTT
.,TRBJ2-7,TRBV11-2,once,15,CASSLGGTTIGEQYF,TGTGCCAGCAGCTTAGGCGGGACAACAATAGGCGAGCAGTACTTC
.,TRBJ2-1,TRBV6-5,.,13,CASSWTPTHEQFF,TGTGCCAGCAGTTGGACCCCTACGCATGAGCAGTTCTTC
.,TRBJ2-5,TRBV7-2,.,14,CASSLLGPQETQYF,TGTGCCAGCAGCTTATTGGGACCTCAAGAGACCCAGTACTTC
TRBD1,TRBJ2-7,TRBV25-1,.,13,CASSRAGGHEQYF,TGTGCCAGCAGCAGGGCAGGGGGCCACGAGCAGTACTTC
TRBD1,TRBJ1-2,TRBV27,.,16,CASCSIGTGRVYGYTF,TGTGCCAGCTGTTCAATCGGGACAGGGAGGGTCTATGGCTACACCTTC
TRBD1,TRBJ1-2,TRBV11-2,.,16,CASSHQTGWGFNGYTF,TGTGCCAGCAGCCACCAGACAGGGTGGGGTTTTAATGGCTACACCTTC
.,TRBJ1-1,TRBV6-6,.,13,CASSYTVGTEAFF,TGTGCCAGCAGTTACACGGTGGGCACTGAAGCTTTCTTT
TRBD2,TRBJ2-7,TRBV7-9,.,16,CASSRRGLAGVYEQYF,TGTGCCAGCAGCCGTCGGGGGCTAGCGGGAGTCTACGAGCAGTACTTC
.,TRBJ1-6,TRBV30,few,11,CAWGRGSPLHF,TGTGCCTGGGGACGGGGCTCACCCCTCCACTTT
.,TRBJ1-2,TRBV6-5,.,14,CASSNLRGADGYTF,TGTGCCAGCAGTAACCTCCGGGGGGCTGATGGCTACACCTTC
.,TRBJ2-7,TRBV10-3,.,12,CAIRDWRGEQYF,TGTGCCATCAGAGACTGGCGGGGCGAGCAGTACTTC
.,TRBJ2-7,TRBV11-1,.,13,CASSLEGIYEQYF,TGTGCCAGCAGCTTAGAGGGGATCTACGAGCAGTACTTC
.,TRBJ2-3,TRBV5-1,.,15,CASSFRPRTTDTQYF,TGCGCCAGCAGCTTTAGACCCCGAACCACAGATACGCAGTATTTT
.,TRBJ2-6,TRBV18,once,16,CASSPFTAPGANVLTF,TGTGCCAGCTCACCATTCACGGCCCCTGGGGCCAACGTCCTGACTTTC
TRBD2,TRBJ2-1,TRBV27,.,15,CASSPTSGRENEQFF,TGTGCCAGCAGCCCGACTAGCGGGAGGGAAAATGAGCAGTTCTTC
TRBD2,TRBJ2-3,TRBV6-5,few,16,CASSYSPGLAPNTQYF,TGTGCCAGCAGTTACTCGCCGGGACTAGCGCCTAATACGCAGTATTTT
.,TRBJ2-7,TRBV9,.,13,CASSVGERYEQYF,TGTGCCAGCAGCGTGGGCGAGAGATACGAGCAGTACTTC
.,TRBJ1-2,TRBV7-3,.,14,CASSLNGGNYGYTF,TGTGCCAGCAGCTTAAACGGTGGGAACTATGGCTACACCTTC
TRBD2,TRBJ2-2,TRBV19,.,19,CASSIRLPGAGLISGELFF,TGTGCCAGTAGTATAAGACTTCCAGGAGCGGGATTAATATCGGGGGAGCTGTTTTTT
.,TRBJ1-1,TRBV4-1,few,16,CASSQEVLVRNTEAFF,TGCGCCAGCAGCCAAGAAGTGTTAGTGCGGAACACTGAAGCTTTCTTT
.,TRBJ2-2,TRBV7-7,.,18,CASSLEFGQVGRTGELFF,TGTGCTAGCAGCTTAGAGTTCGGGCAGGTCGGGCGCACCGGGGAGCTGTTTTTT
TRBD1,TRBJ1-5,TRBV27,few,14,CASSGDSSVQPQHF,TGTGCCAGCAGCGGGGACAGCAGCGTTCAGCCCCAGCATTTT
.,TRBJ2-2,TRBV9,.,16,CASSVAPYGVTGELFF,TGTGCCAGCAGCGTAGCTCCGTATGGCGTGACCGGGGAGCTGTTTTTT
TRBD1,TRBJ2-1,TRBV27,.,16,CASSYRTGTGDNEQFF,TGTGCCAGCAGTTATAGGACCGGGACAGGGGACAATGAGCAGTTCTTC
TRBD2,TRBJ2-7,TRBV9,.,13,CASSSGTTPEQYF,TGTGCCAGCAGCTCGGGGACTACCCCGGAGCAGTACTTC
.,TRBJ2-7,TRBV27,.,14,CASTSRQSSYEQYF,TGTGCCAGCACGTCAAGACAGAGCTCCTACGAGCAGTACTTC
.,TRBJ1-4,TRBV6-5,.,15,CASSQRATTNEKLFF,TGTGCCAGCAGTCAAAGAGCAACAACTAATGAAAAACTGTTTTTT
TRBD1,TRBJ1-2,TRBV5-4,once,14,CASTTTGALYGYTF,TGTGCCAGCACAACGACAGGGGCTCTCTATGGCTACACCTTC
.,TRBJ2-7,TRBV30,once,15,CAWSEEGAASYEQYF,TGTGCCTGGAGTGAAGAAGGGGCAGCATCCTACGAGCAGTACTTC
TRBD1,TRBJ2-1,TRBV6-6,once,16,CASSPRQGPTYNEQFF,TGTGCCAGCAGTCCCCGACAGGGGCCGACCTACAATGAGCAGTTCTTC
.,TRBJ1-5,TRBV28,.,13,CASSLEWNQPQHF,TGTGCCAGCAGTTTAGAGTGGAATCAGCCCCAGCATTTT
.,TRBJ2-1,TRBV5-1,.,16,CASSLGGTPANNEQFF,TGCGCCAGCAGCTTGGGGGGGACACCGGCTAACAATGAGCAGTTCTTC
.,TRBJ2-7,TRBV1,few,16,CTSSQLPGQDFYEQYF,TGCACCAGCAGCCAACTTCCGGGACAGGACTTTTACGAGCAGTACTTC
TRBD1,TRBJ1-1,TRBV29-1,few,13,CSVAGTGHPEAFF,TGCAGCGTTGCCGGGACAGGGCACCCTGAAGCTTTCTTT
TRBD1,TRBJ2-4,TRBV6-5,.,14,CASSPLSGGHIQYF,TGTGCCAGCAGTCCCCTCTCAGGGGGACACATTCAGTACTTC
.,TRBJ1-3,TRBV7-3,.,16,CASSLTPQTTGNTIYF,TGTGCCAGCAGCTTAACCCCCCAGACCACTGGAAACACCATATATTTT